This TCR beta chain derives from a study of T cells after posttransplantation cyclophosphamide. Generated by immunoSEQ multiplex PCR, the TCRdb table keeps only in-frame clones and is missing some. The table records 30,000 or so clones, 85% to 90% of them present only once. CDR3 size: 15 residues. Germline V CDR1 and CDR2: MDHEN, SYDVKM. V was clipped by 5 bases and J by 0 bases, with 8 bases between them. Study results and limitations: Later post-transplant blood repertoires were often dominated by donor CD8+ memory clones. Recipient CMV seropositivity and CMV reactivation strongly tracked TRB clonality. TRB overlap between skin or GI tissue T cells and blood was limited.

For this clone: No antigen is known for it.

The genes are TRBV28 and TRBJ1-6; D gene ambiguous. The sequence derives from a middle-aged woman with a blood cancer, CMV-positive, and with a related stem cell donor. The specimen sequenced was PBMCs. CDR3 residues: CASSPPHSYNSPLHF. The CDR3 coding sequence is TGTGCCAGCAGTCCCCCCCACTCCTATAATTCACCCCTCCACTTT. Complete variable domain (other parts from reference TRBV28 and TRBJ1-6): DVKVTQSSRYLVKRTGEKVFLECVQDMDHENMFWYRQDPGLGLRLIYFSYDVKMKEKGDIPEGYSVSREKKERFSLILESASTNQTSMYLCASSPPHSYNSPLHFGNGTRLTVT.